The 7 T cell receptor beta chains below all came from one sample that was sequenced in a study of shared clonotypes between healthy human individuals. The protocol was immunoSEQ multiplex PCR, while the TCRdb copy is restricted to in-frame clones and leaves out a portion. The sample lists around 2,000,000 clones, 85% to 95% occurring once. Sequenced input: naive CD4+ T cells sorted from blood. The subset was: CD45RA+ positively selected. Receptors originate from a man younger than 30 in good health.

The gene calls are TRBV27 and TRBJ2-7; D perhaps matches TRBD1 (6 bases). Germline V CDR1 and CDR2: MNHEY, SMNVEV (reference sequence). Trimming removed 6 bases at V and 6 bases at J, with 18 bases between. The CDR3 is made up of 14 amino acids. The CDR3 nucleotides read TGTGCCAGCAGGGGGAACAGGGTCGGAGGCGAGCAGTACTTC. Protein sequence: CASRGNRVGGEQYF.

The rearrangement joins TRBV6-6 to TRBJ1-5; no clear D. CDR3 length: 13 residues. V was shortened by 6 bases and J by 0 bases, with 6 bases between the two germline ends. CDR1 and CDR2 from the germline V gene are MNHNY and SVGAGI (reference sequence). The CDR3 coding sequence is TGTGCCAGCAGCGTAAGTAGCAATCAGCCCCAGCATTTT. Its translation: CASSVSSNQPQHF.

This sequence joins TRBV2 and TRBJ2-5, with TRBD1 identical over 9 bases. CDR1 and CDR2 from the germline V gene are SNHLY and FYNNEI. The junction had 8 bases not matched to a gene; V was cut back by 4 bases and J by 2 bases. This CDR3 has 16 residues. DNA of the CDR3: TGTGCCAGCAGTGGCCCAAACAGGGGGCATCAAGAGACCCAGTACTTC. It encodes CASSGPNRGHQETQYF.

The chain is built from TRBV7-6 and TRBJ1-6, with TRBD1 matching 9 bases. After removal of 5 bases from V and 7 bases from J, the junction contained 9 bases not matched to a gene. CDR1 is SGHVS, CDR2 FNYEAQ, per germline. The CDR3 length is 16 residues. Here the CDR3 reads CASSPSDRGLNSPLHF. Here the CDR3 DNA reads TGTGCCAGCAGCCCGTCAGACAGGGGGTTGAATTCACCCCTCCACTTT.

Concerning this clone: One junction end does not reproduce the germline sequence, and a read error may be involved. The J gene is TRBJ1-4, the V gene TRBV12-5; no definite D call. CDR3 length: 9 amino acids. CDR1 and CDR2 (germline): LGHNT, FRNRAP. The CDR3 nucleotides read TGTGCTAGTGGTTTGCCGATCGATTTT. It translates to CASGLPIDF.

CDR3 region: CASSQWREVNTGELFF. CDR3 bases: TGTGCCAGCAGCCAATGGCGGGAGGTTAACACCGGGGAGCTGTTTTTT. V is TRBV16 and J is TRBJ2-2; 8 bases align to TRBD2. Losses at the gene ends were 1 base for V and 2 bases for J; bases not matched to a gene: 3. Germline V gene data show CDR1 as KGHSY and CDR2 as FQNENV. This CDR3 has 16 residues.

The V call is TRBV6-1, the J call TRBJ1-2, with D perhaps TRBD1 (5 bases). Between the trimmed V and J ends, which lost 1 base and 2 bases, there was a span of 11 bases. Germline loops: CDR1 MNHNS, CDR2 SASEGT. The CDR3 sequence is 15 residues long. The CDR3 DNA is TGTGCCAGCAGTGAAGGGCCAGGGCGAAACTATGGCTACACCTTC. Its protein is CASSEGPGRNYGYTF.